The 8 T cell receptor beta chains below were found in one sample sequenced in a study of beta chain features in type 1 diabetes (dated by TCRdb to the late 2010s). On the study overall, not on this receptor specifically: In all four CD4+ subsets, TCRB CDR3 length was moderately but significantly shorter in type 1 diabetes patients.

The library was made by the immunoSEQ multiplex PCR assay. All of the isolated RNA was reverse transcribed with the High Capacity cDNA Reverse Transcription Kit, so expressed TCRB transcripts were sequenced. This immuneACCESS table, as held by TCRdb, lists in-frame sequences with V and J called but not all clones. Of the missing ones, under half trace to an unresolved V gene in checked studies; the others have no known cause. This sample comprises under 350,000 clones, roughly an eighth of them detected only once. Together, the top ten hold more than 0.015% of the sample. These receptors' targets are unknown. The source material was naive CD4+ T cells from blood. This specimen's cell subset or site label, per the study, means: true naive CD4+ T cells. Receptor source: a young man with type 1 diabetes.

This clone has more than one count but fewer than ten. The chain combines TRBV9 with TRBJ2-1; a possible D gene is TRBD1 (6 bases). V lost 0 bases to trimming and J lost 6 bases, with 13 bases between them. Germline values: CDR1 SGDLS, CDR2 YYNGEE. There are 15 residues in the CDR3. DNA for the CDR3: TGTGCCAGCAGCGTAGAGGGGGTGGTTTTCAATGAGCAGTTCTTC. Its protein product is CASSVEGVVFNEQFF.

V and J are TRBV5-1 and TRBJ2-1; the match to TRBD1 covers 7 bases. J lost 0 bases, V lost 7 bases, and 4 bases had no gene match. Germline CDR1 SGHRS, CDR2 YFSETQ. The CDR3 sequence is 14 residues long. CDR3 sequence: CASGTESSYNEQFF. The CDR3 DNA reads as TGCGCCAGCGGGACAGAGAGCTCCTACAATGAGCAGTTCTTC.

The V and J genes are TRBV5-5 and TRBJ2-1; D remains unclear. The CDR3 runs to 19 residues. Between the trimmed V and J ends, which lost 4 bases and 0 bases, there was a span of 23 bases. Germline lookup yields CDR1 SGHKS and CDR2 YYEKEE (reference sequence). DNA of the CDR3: TGTGCCAGCAGCCCCCTTCTCGGTGCCCCTTCTCACTCCTACAATGAGCAGTTCTTC. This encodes CASSPLLGAPSHSYNEQFF.

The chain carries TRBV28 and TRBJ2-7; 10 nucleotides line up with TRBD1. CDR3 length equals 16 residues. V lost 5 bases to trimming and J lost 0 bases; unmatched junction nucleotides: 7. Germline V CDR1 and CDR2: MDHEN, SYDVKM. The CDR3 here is CASSPIGTGDSYEQYF. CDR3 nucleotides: TGTGCCAGCAGTCCTATCGGGACAGGGGACTCCTACGAGCAGTACTTC. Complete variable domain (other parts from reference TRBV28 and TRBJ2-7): DVKVTQSSRYLVKRTGEKVFLECVQDMDHENMFWYRQDPGLGLRLIYFSYDVKMKEKGDIPEGYSVSREKKERFSLILESASTNQTSMYLCASSPIGTGDSYEQYFGPGTRLTVT.

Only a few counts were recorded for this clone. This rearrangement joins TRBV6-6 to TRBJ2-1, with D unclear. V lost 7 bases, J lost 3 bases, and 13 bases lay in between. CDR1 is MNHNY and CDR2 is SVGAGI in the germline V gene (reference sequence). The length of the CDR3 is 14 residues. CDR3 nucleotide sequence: TGTGCCAGCACCCCAGGTTCTAACTACAATGAGCAGTTCTTC. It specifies CASTPGSNYNEQFF.

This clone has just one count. CDR3 in amino acids: CASSPAGGTETQYF. CDR3 DNA sequence: TGTGCCAGCAGTCCAGCGGGGGGGACCGAGACCCAGTACTTC. V gene TRBV6-5 combines with J gene TRBJ2-5, with 10 nucleotides matching TRBD2. This CDR3 region has 14 residues. V lost 5 bases, J lost 5 bases, and 5 bases stayed unmatched. Germline V gene sequence: CDR1 MNHEY, CDR2 SVGAGI.

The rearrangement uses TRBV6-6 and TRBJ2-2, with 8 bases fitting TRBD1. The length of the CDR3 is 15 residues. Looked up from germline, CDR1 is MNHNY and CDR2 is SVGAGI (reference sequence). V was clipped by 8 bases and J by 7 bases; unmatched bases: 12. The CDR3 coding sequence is TGTGCCAGCGCAGCAGGGGGCCCTTGGGGCGGGGAGCTGTTTTTT. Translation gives CASAAGGPWGGELFF.

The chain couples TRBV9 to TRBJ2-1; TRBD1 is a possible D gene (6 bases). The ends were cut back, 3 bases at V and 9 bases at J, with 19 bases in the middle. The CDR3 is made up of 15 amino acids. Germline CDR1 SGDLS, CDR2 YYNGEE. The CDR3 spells CASSAYPKQGLEQFF. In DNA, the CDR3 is TGTGCCAGCAGCGCCTACCCAAAACAGGGCCTTGAGCAGTTCTTC.